One sample yielded the 22 T cell receptor beta chains listed below, sequenced in a study of blood T cell repertoires in COVID-19 (TCRdb year 2020). Library construction relied on the immunoSEQ multiplex PCR assay. What TCRdb holds here is the immuneACCESS table cut down to in-frame rearrangements. Part of the clones is not present; checked against another copy, under half of the missing clones reflect an unresolved V gene, and the others are unexplained. The sample table holds over 200,000 clones, of which more than 85% were seen once. Under 0.9% of the sample rests with the top ten. Sample: peripheral blood. The source is a man aged 35 to 55 with acute or convalescent COVID-19.

The rearrangement links TRBV28 to TRBJ2-7; 7 bases map to TRBD2. The length of the CDR3 is 14 residues. V shed 4 bases, J shed 4 bases, and the junction held 7 bases outside the gene matches. Germline CDR1 is MDHEN and CDR2 is SYDVKM. CDR3 region: CASSWGGIRYEQYF. The CDR3, as DNA: TGTGCCAGCAGTTGGGGGGGTATACGTTACGAGCAGTACTTC.

The chain has TRBV6-2 or TRBV6-3 and TRBJ2-3; TRBD2 agrees at 9 bases. The ends lost 2 bases at V and 4 bases at J; junction bases unmatched: 10. This CDR3 contains 17 residues. Germline V gene sequence: CDR1 MNHEY, CDR2 SVGEGT. CDR3 sequence: CASSYRIAGDFPDTQYF. In DNA, the CDR3 is TGTGCCAGCAGTTACCGAATAGCGGGAGATTTTCCAGATACGCAGTATTTT.

This clone was seen just once. The chain combines TRBV4-1 with TRBJ2-7; D gene uncertain. Germline V gene lookup returns CDR1 MGHRA and CDR2 YSYEKL. This CDR3 spans 13 amino acids. With 2 bases removed from V and 6 bases from J, the gap between germline ends came to 11 bases. The CDR3 nucleotides read TGCGCCAGCAGCCAATACATTAGAGGCGAGCAGTACTTC. Translated: CASSQYIRGEQYF.

The V call is TRBV24-1, the J call TRBJ2-1; 9 nucleotides match TRBD2. The CDR3 is 17 amino acids. V dropped 3 bases and J dropped 8; count of bases not matched to a gene: 13. CDR1 and CDR2 (germline): KGHDR, SFDVKD. The CDR3 reads CATSDTGASGATDEQFF. Written as DNA, the CDR3 is TGTGCCACCAGTGATACTGGGGCTAGCGGGGCCACGGATGAGCAGTTCTTC.

This clone has ten or more counts. The chain links TRBV7-6 to TRBJ1-6, with D maybe TRBD1 (5 bases). Trimming pared 1 base from V and 6 bases from J, leaving 10 bases between. The CDR3 runs 15 residues. CDR1 SGHVS and CDR2 FNYEAQ come from the germline V gene. The DNA for the CDR3 is TGTGCCAGCAGCTTAGAGGACACCCGTAATTCACCCCTCCACTTT. This gives the protein CASSLEDTRNSPLHF.

V gene TRBV5-1 combines with J gene TRBJ1-6; 9 nucleotides line up with TRBD1. Looked up from germline, CDR1 is SGHRS and CDR2 is YFSETQ. J gave up 6 bases and V 3 bases, and 10 bases lay outside the gene matches. This CDR3 is built from 17 residues. In DNA form, the CDR3 reads TGCGCCAGCAGCTCCATGACGACAGGGGGTGGTAATTCACCCCTCCACTTT. It codes for CASSSMTTGGGNSPLHF.

The chain uses TRBV20-1 and TRBJ2-1; 10 bases are shared with TRBD2. Germline CDR1 DFQATT, CDR2 SNEGSKA (reference sequence). J was trimmed by 1 base and V by 3 bases; bases with no gene match: 6. The CDR3 contains 16 residues. The CDR3 DNA reads as TGCAGTGCTAGTGAACTAGCGGGAACGTCCTACAATGAGCAGTTCTTC. Translation gives CSASELAGTSYNEQFF.

This clone has just one count. The CDR3 coding sequence is TGTGCCAGCAGTTACTCCCCGACAGGGGCTCAGCCCCAGCATTTT. Encoded protein: CASSYSPTGAQPQHF. The rearrangement links TRBV6-5 to TRBJ1-5; 8 nucleotides line up with TRBD1. Germline V gives CDR1 MNHEY, CDR2 SVGAGI. The CDR3 contains 15 residues. Trimming cost V 0 bases and J 6 bases; bases outside gene matches: 4.

V is TRBV18 and J is TRBJ2-5, with D possibly matching TRBD2 (5 bases). The length of the CDR3 is 15 residues. Germline CDR1 is KGHSH and CDR2 is LQKENI. V was trimmed by 4 bases and J by 1 base, leaving 13 bases between them. The CDR3 nucleotides are TGTGCCAGCTCACAGGTCGTAGGAGGCCAAGAGACCCAGTACTTC. The encoded protein is CASSQVVGGQETQYF. The full variable domain, its missing parts supplied by reference TRBV18 and TRBJ2-5, is NAGVMQNPRHLVRRRGQEARLRCSPMKGHSHVYWYRQLPEEGLKFMVYLQKENIIDESGMPKERFSAEFPKEGPSILRIQQVVRGDSAAYFCASSQVVGGQETQYFGPGTRLLVL.

This clone occurred a few times. V and J are TRBV27 and TRBJ2-3, with 8 bases that match TRBD2. Germline V gene data show CDR1 as MNHEY and CDR2 as SMNVEV (reference sequence). This CDR3 is built from 18 residues. V lost 4 bases, J lost 0 bases, and 12 bases stayed unmatched. CDR3 in DNA: TGTGCCAGCAGTTGGAGGAATAGCGGGACATCTAGCACAGATACGCAGTATTTT. Translation: CASSWRNSGTSSTDTQYF.

The rearrangement uses TRBV15 and TRBJ1-1; D unclear. The CDR3 length is 13 residues. Germline lookup yields CDR1 LNHNV and CDR2 YYDKDF (reference sequence). V dropped 4 bases and J dropped 0 bases, with 6 bases sitting between them. The CDR3 DNA reads as TGTGCCACCAGCAACGGTCTGAACACTGAAGCTTTCTTT. Amino acids: CATSNGLNTEAFF.

This sequence joins TRBV5-1 and TRBJ1-1; tentatively, D is TRBD1 (6 bases). Trimming pared 3 bases from V and 0 bases from J, leaving 15 bases between. The CDR3 has 16 residues. CDR1 and CDR2 from the germline V gene are SGHRS and YFSETQ. CDR3 sequence: CASSSSPTGMNTEAFF. For the CDR3, the DNA is TGCGCCAGCAGCTCAAGTCCTACAGGGATGAACACTGAAGCTTTCTTT.

This chain uses TRBV3-1 (or the pseudogene TRBV3-2) with TRBJ2-3, with 10 bases lining up with TRBD2. This CDR3 is built from 16 residues. Germline trimming cut 4 bases from V and 1 base from J; bases unmatched to any gene: 5. Germline V gives CDR1 LGHDT, CDR2 YNNKEL (reference sequence). CDR3 in amino acids: CASSRSGRGGTDTQYF. The CDR3 DNA reads as TGTGCCAGCAGCCGCAGCGGGAGGGGAGGCACAGATACGCAGTATTTT.

This clone appeared a few times. The chain employs TRBV19 and TRBJ2-7; D is uncertain. The CDR3 is 14 residues long. V was trimmed by 3 bases and J by 3 bases, leaving 12 bases between them. The germline V gene encodes CDR1 LNHDA and CDR2 SQIVND (reference sequence). The DNA of the CDR3 is TGTGCCAGTAGTATCTTCGCGGCAAACTACGAGCAGTACTTC. It specifies CASSIFAANYEQYF.

The gene calls are TRBV6-5 and TRBJ1-3; D not resolved. The germline CDR1 and CDR2 sequences are MNHEY and SVGAGI. Trimming pared 5 bases from V and 0 bases from J, leaving 11 bases between. This CDR3 spans 15 amino acids. CDR3 loop: CASSNIQASGNTIYF. CDR3 bases: TGTGCCAGCAGTAACATCCAGGCCTCTGGAAACACCATATATTTT.

The J gene is TRBJ2-7, the V gene TRBV3-1 (or the pseudogene TRBV3-2); D is unclear. The CDR3 totals 12 residues. V lost 0 bases and J lost 7, with 7 bases in between. Germline V lookup: CDR1 LGHDT, CDR2 YNNKEL (reference sequence). In DNA, the CDR3 is TGTGCCAGCAGCCAAGATCTCTTAGAGCAGTACTTC. It encodes CASSQDLLEQYF.

This clone appeared a few times. The chain is built from TRBV5-6 and TRBJ2-2, with a tentative D call TRBD2 (6 bases). V lost 4 bases, J lost 3 bases, and 16 bases lay in between. Germline V gene lookup returns CDR1 SGHDT and CDR2 YYEEEE. This CDR3 is 16 amino acids long. The CDR3, as DNA: TGTGCCAGCAGCCTAGCGATGGGGGGTCACACCGGGGAGCTGTTTTTT. It yields the protein CASSLAMGGHTGELFF.

The chain employs TRBV24-1 and TRBJ2-2; D may be TRBD1 (5 bases). The CDR3 consists of 17 residues. Trimming cost V 4 bases and J 3 bases, with 17 bases left between them. Germline CDR1 and CDR2: KGHDR and SFDVKD. CDR3 DNA: TGTGCCACCAGTGACCGAGGACATAGTGCGGACACCGGGGAGCTGTTTTTT. Residues: CATSDRGHSADTGELFF.

The V gene is TRBV5-4, the J gene TRBJ1-2; TRBD1 agrees at 7 bases. Trimming at V came to 0 bases and at J to 5 bases, leaving 7 bases not matched to a gene. The CDR3 covers 15 residues. CDR1 and CDR2 from the germline V gene are SGHNT and YYREEE (reference sequence). CDR3 protein: CASSLARDRRYGYTF. For the CDR3, the DNA is TGTGCCAGCAGCTTGGCCCGGGACAGAAGGTATGGCTACACCTTC.

Here the CDR3 reads CASSESRQGAHPTYSGNTIYF. The CDR3 region has the DNA TGCGCCAGCAGTGAGTCGCGACAGGGGGCTCACCCTACCTACTCTGGAAACACCATATATTTT. This chain connects TRBV10-1 to TRBJ1-3; TRBD1 matches at 10 bases. The CDR3 sequence is 21 residues long. The germline V gene has CDR1 WNHNN and CDR2 SYGVQD (reference sequence). V gave up 0 bases and J gave up 0 bases; unmatched junction bases: 14.

The gene calls are TRBV7-3 and TRBJ2-1; 11 positions agree with TRBD2. The V gene's germline CDR1 is SGHTA and CDR2 FQGTGA. The CDR3 consists of 15 residues. V lost 6 bases and J lost 5; bases outside the gene matches: 6. Here the CDR3 DNA reads TGTGCCAGCAGGCCACCGGGACTAGCGGACAATGAGCAGTTCTTC. As protein: CASRPPGLADNEQFF. The full variable domain, its missing parts supplied by reference TRBV7-3 and TRBJ2-1, is GAGVSQTPSNKVTEKGKYVELRCDPISGHTALYWYRQSLGQGPEFLIYFQGTGAADDSGLPNDRFFAVRPEGSVSTLKIQRTERGDSAVYLCASRPPGLADNEQFFGPGTRLTVL.

This chain uses TRBV19 with TRBJ2-7, with D maybe TRBD2 (5 bases). Germline values: CDR1 LNHDA, CDR2 SQIVND (reference sequence). Trimming took 5 bases from V and 2 from J, leaving 10 bases between them. The CDR3 is 13 residues long. The CDR3 DNA sequence: TGTGCCAGTAGTTTTAGCGTCACCTACGAGCAGTACTTC. It translates to CASSFSVTYEQYF.